This passage covers 19 T cell receptor beta chains from one sample sequenced in a study of OX40 agonist ivuxolimab in advanced cancers. Produced via immunoSEQ multiplex PCR; TCRdb's table is partial and in-frame only. This table holds 50,000 to 60,000 clones, roughly 90% found once. The sequences come from CD4+ or CD8+ T cells sorted from blood, collected in a trial of the OX40 agonist ivuxolimab. Receptors originate from an adult with an advanced solid tumor such as melanoma, head and neck, liver or kidney cancer.

The V and J genes are TRBV19 and TRBJ1-5; D uncertain. Germline-derived CDR1 and CDR2 are LNHDA and SQIVND (reference sequence). V gave up 3 bases and J gave up 4 bases, with 13 bases separating them. The CDR3 loop spans 15 amino acids. The CDR3 spells CASSIISGKNQPQHF. CDR3 sequence (DNA): TGTGCCAGTAGTATTATTTCGGGGAAAAATCAGCCCCAGCATTTT.

This rearrangement joins TRBV5-4 to TRBJ1-3, with 7 bases lining up with TRBD1. Germline values: CDR1 SGHNT, CDR2 YYREEE (reference sequence). J was trimmed by 2 bases and V by 2 bases; bases with no gene match: 4. The CDR3 runs 15 residues. The CDR3 bases are TGTGCCAGCAGCTTACAGGGGACGGCTGGAAACACCATATATTTT. This encodes CASSLQGTAGNTIYF.

V usage is TRBV5-1 and J usage is TRBJ2-1, with 12 bases identical to TRBD2. The CDR3 is made up of 16 amino acids. Trimming took 2 bases from V and 6 from J; bases not matched to a gene: 6. The germline V gene has CDR1 SGHRS and CDR2 YFSETQ. CDR3 sequence reads: CASSLNGLAGPNEQFF. For the CDR3, the DNA is TGCGCCAGCAGCTTAAACGGACTAGCGGGGCCCAATGAGCAGTTCTTC.

The V gene is TRBV5-6, the J gene TRBJ1-1; D perhaps matches TRBD1 (5 bases). V was shortened by 4 bases and J by 5 bases, with 21 bases between the two germline ends. Germline V lookup: CDR1 SGHDT, CDR2 YYEEEE. The CDR3 extends over 16 amino acids. CDR3 sequence reads: CASSLGQRGVGTEAFF. The CDR3, as DNA: TGTGCCAGCAGCCTGGGGCAACGGGGCGTAGGGACTGAAGCTTTCTTT.

The chain combines TRBV28 with TRBJ1-1, with D possibly being TRBD1 (6 bases). The CDR3 extends over 16 amino acids. CDR1 is MDHEN and CDR2 is SYDVKM in the germline V gene. Between the trimmed V and J ends, which lost 0 bases and 1 base, there was a span of 12 bases. The CDR3 DNA follows: TGTGCCAGCAGTTTATGGGGCGGGGGGCGGAACACTGAAGCTTTCTTT. This codes for CASSLWGGGRNTEAFF.

In this sample, this clone turned up a few times. The CDR3 loop is CASSKGRELRETQYF. CDR3 bases: TGTGCCAGCAGCAAAGGACGTGAGCTCCGAGAGACCCAGTACTTC. The chain combines TRBV7-6 with TRBJ2-5; D is ambiguous. Per the germline V gene, CDR1 is SGHVS and CDR2 is FNYEAQ. V dropped 5 bases and J dropped 4 bases, with 17 bases sitting between them. The CDR3 runs to 15 residues.

The chain is built from TRBV9 and TRBJ2-5; possibly TRBD1 for D (6 bases). From germline, CDR1 is SGDLS and CDR2 YYNGEE. The CDR3 runs to 14 residues. The V gene lost 0 bases and the J gene lost 6 bases, with 12 bases spanning the gap. CDR3 nucleotides: TGTGCCAGCAGCGTAGAAGGTCAGGGGCAGACCCAGTACTTC. Translating it yields CASSVEGQGQTQYF.

The chain has TRBV6-1 and TRBJ2-1, with 8 bases that match TRBD1. The CDR3 contains 17 residues. From germline, CDR1 is MNHNS and CDR2 SASEGT. With V trimmed by 1 base and J by 6 bases, 11 bases remained unmatched. The CDR3 bases are TGTGCCAGCAGTGAAGGTACCGGGACAGGTGGAGCCAATGAGCAGTTCTTC. Translating it yields CASSEGTGTGGANEQFF.

This rearrangement joins TRBV5-1 to TRBJ2-3; 9 bases map to TRBD2. The CDR3 has 16 residues. The germline CDR1 and CDR2 sequences are SGHRS and YFSETQ. Trimming removed 0 bases from V and 4 bases from J; junction bases left unmatched: 6. The CDR3 spells CASSLGAWTSADTQYF. In DNA, the CDR3 is TGCGCCAGCAGCTTGGGGGCGTGGACTAGCGCAGATACGCAGTATTTT.

The genes are TRBV5-1 and TRBJ1-3; no reliable D call. The germline V gene has CDR1 SGHRS and CDR2 YFSETQ. V lost 5 bases and J lost 0, with 12 bases in between. CDR3 length: 15 amino acids. DNA of the CDR3: TGCGCCAGCAGGGAAAGGCCCCTCTCTGGAAACACCATATATTTT. Translation: CASRERPLSGNTIYF.

This rearrangement joins TRBV9 to TRBJ2-3, with 9 bases matching TRBD2. With V trimmed by 4 bases and J by 4 bases, 10 bases remained unmatched. From germline, CDR1 is SGDLS and CDR2 YYNGEE. This CDR3 is 16 amino acids long. CDR3 protein: CASSPSGGLASDTQYF. The CDR3, as DNA: TGTGCCAGCAGCCCCTCGGGGGGACTAGCTTCAGATACGCAGTATTTT.

The V and J genes are TRBV7-3 and TRBJ1-1, with unresolved D. Germline CDR1 and CDR2: SGHTA and FQGTGA. CDR3 length equals 14 residues. Between the trimmed V and J ends, which lost 2 bases and 1 base, there was a span of 8 bases. The CDR3 loop is CASSLWSENTEAFF. The CDR3 DNA sequence: TGTGCCAGCAGCTTATGGTCGGAGAACACTGAAGCTTTCTTT. The variable domain in full, with the rest retrieved from reference TRBV7-3 and TRBJ1-1, is GAGVSQTPSNKVTEKGKYVELRCDPISGHTALYWYRQSLGQGPEFLIYFQGTGAADDSGLPNDRFFAVRPEGSVSTLKIQRTERGDSAVYLCASSLWSENTEAFFGQGTRLTVV.

V gene TRBV5-1 combines with J gene TRBJ2-7; TRBD2 agrees at 8 bases. Germline values: CDR1 SGHRS, CDR2 YFSETQ. The CDR3 is 15 amino acids. V lost 0 bases and J lost 4; bases outside the gene matches: 6. The CDR3 sequence: CASSLGSGRGYEQYF. Here the CDR3 DNA reads TGCGCCAGCAGCTTGGGGAGCGGGAGAGGATACGAGCAGTACTTC. Full variable domain (remainder filled in from reference TRBV5-1 and TRBJ2-7): KAGVTQTPRYLIKTRGQQVTLSCSPISGHRSVSWYQQTPGQGLQFLFEYFSETQRNKGNFPGRFSGRQFSNSRSEMNVSTLELGDSALYLCASSLGSGRGYEQYFGPGTRLTVT.

The V call is TRBV5-1, the J call TRBJ2-1; 8 nucleotides match TRBD2. CDR1 and CDR2 from the germline V gene are SGHRS and YFSETQ. The CDR3 length is 16 residues. Germline trimming cut 0 bases from V and 8 bases from J; bases unmatched to any gene: 10. The CDR3 DNA reads as TGCGCCAGCAGCTTGGAACTAGCGGCTTCGAGGGATGAGCAGTTCTTC. It yields the protein CASSLELAASRDEQFF.

The sample holds one count of this clone. The rearrangement joins TRBV18 to TRBJ1-5; D may be TRBD1 (6 bases). V lost 3 bases and J lost 4, with 7 bases in between. Germline CDR1 reads KGHSH; CDR2 reads LQKENI. The CDR3 consists of 13 residues. DNA of the CDR3: TGTGCCAGCTCACCCGGACAGAATCAGCCCCAGCATTTT. This translates into CASSPGQNQPQHF.

This chain uses TRBV6-1 with TRBJ1-5; the D gene is possibly TRBD1 (5 bases). CDR1 MNHNS and CDR2 SASEGT come from the germline V gene. V shed 6 bases and J shed 5 bases, with 14 bases lying between them. The CDR3 is made up of 14 amino acids. The CDR3 region has the DNA TGTGCCAGCAGCCCTCTGGGACTCTATCAGCCCCAGCATTTT. Translated, it gives CASSPLGLYQPQHF.

The chain uses TRBV28 and TRBJ1-5; D unresolved. CDR1 is MDHEN, CDR2 SYDVKM, per germline. V lost 5 bases and J lost 4, with 6 bases in between. This CDR3 comprises 12 residues. The CDR3: CASSPINQPQHF. CDR3 in DNA: TGTGCCAGCAGTCCTATAAATCAGCCCCAGCATTTT.

V gene TRBV11-2 combines with J gene TRBJ2-7; a weak D match, TRBD1 (5 bases). The CDR3 extends over 17 amino acids. Trimming stripped 5 bases from V and 1 base from J, with 21 bases between. CDR1 and CDR2 (germline): SGHAT, FQNNGV. Here the CDR3 DNA reads TGTGCCAGCAGCCAAAACTCAGGGCCCCCCGGGTCCTACGAGCAGTACTTC. This encodes CASSQNSGPPGSYEQYF.

This rearrangement joins TRBV29-1 to TRBJ2-1; possibly TRBD2 for D (6 bases). There are 15 residues in the CDR3. The germline V gene has CDR1 SQVTM and CDR2 ANQGSEA. The V end was cut by 4 bases, the J end by 4 bases, with 17 bases between. The DNA of the CDR3 is TGCAGCGTTGCGGGAGCCCTCACCACATACAATGAGCAGTTCTTC. This gives the protein CSVAGALTTYNEQFF.